These 14 T cell receptor beta chains share one sample of origin, sequenced in a study of shared clonotypes between healthy human individuals. Only CD45RO-negative cells positively selected for CCR7 counted as naive CD8 cells, so terminally differentiated effector memory CD45RA+ cells were excluded. Libraries were prepared by immunoSEQ multiplex PCR; TCRdb keeps only in-frame clonotypes and omits some of them. The table records 2 million or so clones, about 95% of them present only once. Specimen: naive CD8+ T cells sorted from blood. These receptors all stem from a young man in good health.

This rearrangement joins TRBV2 to TRBJ1-5; 10 bases match TRBD1. J lost 5 bases, V lost 4 bases, and 11 bases had no gene match. The CDR3 is 17 residues long. CDR1 and CDR2 from the germline V gene are SNHLY and FYNNEI. Here the CDR3 DNA reads TGTGCCAGCAGTGGTGACAGGGGGCGCGGGCAGGATCAGCCCCAGCATTTT. Protein product: CASSGDRGRGQDQPQHF.

The chain links TRBV18 to TRBJ2-1; 8 nucleotides line up with TRBD2. The CDR3 covers 18 residues. V was pared by 3 bases and J by 2 bases, with 12 bases of the junction left unmatched. Germline V CDR1 and CDR2: KGHSH, LQKENI. This chain's CDR3 is CASSPDLAGVGPYNEQFF. The CDR3 region has the DNA TGTGCCAGCTCACCCGACCTAGCGGGTGTGGGGCCCTACAATGAGCAGTTCTTC.

The chain uses TRBV19 and TRBJ2-3; 7 bases line up with TRBD2. V lost 4 bases and J lost 5; bases outside the gene matches: 9. Germline CDR1 is LNHDA and CDR2 is SQIVND (reference sequence). This CDR3 is built from 15 residues. This chain's CDR3 is CASSTLGGSLDTQYF. For the CDR3, the DNA is TGTGCCAGTAGTACCCTGGGGGGGTCCTTAGATACGCAGTATTTT.

V usage is TRBV7-9 and J usage is TRBJ2-3; TRBD2 agrees at 7 bases. The CDR3 is 15 residues long. Germline values: CDR1 SEHNR, CDR2 FQNEAQ (reference sequence). V was clipped by 2 bases and J by 2 bases; unmatched bases: 4. The CDR3 DNA reads as TGTGCCAGCAGCTTACGGGAGGTCCCCACAGATACGCAGTATTTT. As protein: CASSLREVPTDTQYF.

The J gene is TRBJ2-2, the V gene TRBV5-1; D unresolved. The CDR3 consists of 17 residues. Germline V gene sequence: CDR1 SGHRS, CDR2 YFSETQ. The V end was cut by 2 bases, the J end by 4 bases, with 18 bases between. CDR3 in amino acids: CASSLDLGGLFTGELFF. The CDR3 nucleotides read TGCGCCAGCAGCTTAGACTTAGGCGGTTTGTTCACCGGGGAGCTGTTTTTT.

The genes are TRBV4-3 and TRBJ2-5; 7 positions match TRBD2. The V segment lost 4 bases and the J segment 4 bases; nucleotides outside the gene matches: 9. The germline V gene encodes CDR1 LGHNA and CDR2 YSLEER. CDR3 length: 15 residues. Written as DNA, the CDR3 is TGCGCCAGCAGCCCGTACCTAGCGGTAGGAGAGACCCAGTACTTC. Residues: CASSPYLAVGETQYF.

The V call is TRBV7-9, the J call TRBJ1-4, with 7 bases that match TRBD1. This CDR3 contains 17 residues. Germline V gives CDR1 SEHNR, CDR2 FQNEAQ (reference sequence). The junction had 15 bases not matched to a gene; V was cut back by 4 bases and J by 7 bases. The CDR3 bases are TGTGCCAGCAGCTCCGACTTACAGGGGCAAGGAGGTGAAAAACTGTTTTTT. It codes for CASSSDLQGQGGEKLFF.

As regards this clone: In the same sample, other DNA sequences code for this CDR3. The rearrangement joins TRBV5-1 to TRBJ1-1; tentative D call: TRBD1 (6 bases). The CDR3 contains 14 residues. V was pared by 1 base and J by 2 bases, with 9 bases between. CDR1 is SGHRS and CDR2 is YFSETQ in the germline V gene. The CDR3 sequence is CASSLRGANTEAFF. The CDR3 region has the DNA TGCGCCAGCAGCTTGAGGGGGGCTAACACTGAAGCTTTCTTT. The full variable domain, completed using reference TRBV5-1 and TRBJ1-1, is KAGVTQTPRYLIKTRGQQVTLSCSPISGHRSVSWYQQTPGQGLQFLFEYFSETQRNKGNFPGRFSGRQFSNSRSEMNVSTLELGDSALYLCASSLRGANTEAFFGQGTRLTVV.

The chain recombines TRBV27 with TRBJ2-7, with TRBD1 matching over 8 bases. The CDR3 has 14 amino acids. CDR1 MNHEY and CDR2 SMNVEV come from the germline V gene (reference sequence). The ends lost 6 bases at V and 2 bases at J; junction bases unmatched: 6. Written as DNA, the CDR3 is TGTGCCAGCAGCCTGACAGGGGCCCCCTACGAGCAGTACTTC. This gives the protein CASSLTGAPYEQYF.

The genes are TRBV4-3 and TRBJ2-5; D not certain. The germline V gene has CDR1 LGHNA and CDR2 YSLEER. This CDR3 spans 14 amino acids. The germline V and J ends were trimmed by 0 bases and 5 bases, with 10 bases remaining between them. The CDR3 region has the DNA TGCGCCAGCAGCCAAGAGCGTGCGTTCGAGACCCAGTACTTC. Amino acids: CASSQERAFETQYF.

Points on this clone: Other DNA sequences in this specimen translate into the identical CDR3. The chain couples TRBV7-9 to TRBJ2-1; D gene unclear. V lost 5 bases and J lost 8, with 10 bases in between. Germline loops: CDR1 SEHNR, CDR2 FQNEAQ (reference sequence). The CDR3 length is 12 residues. The CDR3 sequence: CASSLGSDEQFF. CDR3 in DNA: TGTGCCAGCAGCCTTGGGTCCGATGAGCAGTTCTTC.

This clone was observed a single time. The rearrangement uses TRBV29-1 and TRBJ2-3, with 7 bases matching TRBD2. The V segment lost 7 bases and the J segment 3 bases; nucleotides outside the gene matches: 10. This CDR3 region has 14 residues. The germline gives CDR1 SQVTM, CDR2 ANQGSEA. CDR3 DNA: TGCAGCGCCCCCGGGGGGTTAAGGACAGATACGCAGTATTTT. This gives the protein CSAPGGLRTDTQYF.

CDR3 in amino acids: CASSLGGKFYEQYF. For the CDR3, the DNA is TGTGCCAGCAGCTTGGGAGGGAAGTTCTACGAGCAGTACTTC. This chain links TRBV5-6 with TRBJ2-7, with D tentatively TRBD2 (5 bases). Germline-derived CDR1 and CDR2 are SGHDT and YYEEEE. This CDR3 spans 14 amino acids. Trimming stripped 0 bases from V and 3 bases from J, with 10 bases between.

The J gene is TRBJ2-2, the V gene TRBV2; 12 bases are a match to TRBD2. Germline values: CDR1 SNHLY, CDR2 FYNNEI. The CDR3 runs 15 residues. Trimming at V came to 7 bases and at J to 6 bases, leaving 6 bases not matched to a gene. The CDR3, as DNA: TGTGCCAGCATCCTAGCGGGAGGGCCCTCCGGGGAGCTGTTTTTT. Amino acid sequence: CASILAGGPSGELFF.